The entry below describes one T cell receptor (beta chain). The antigen is unknown. This specimen belongs to a study of monozygotic twins with inflammatory bowel disease. cDNA for each sample came from eight separate reactions. Reprocessing the 5' RACE reads, TCRdb reports a single entry for every CDR3 protein and omits DNA. This sample's table reports approximately 300,000 distinct CDR3 sequences. Findings and limits, study-wide: Patients with IBD had less TCRbeta diversity (inverse Simpson) than their healthy co-twins.

Germline CDR1 and CDR2: SGHRS and YFSETQ. The CDR3 contains 14 residues. J is TRBJ1-4 and V is TRBV5-1; with no DNA, the TCRdb D assignment of TRBD1 cannot be verified. The sequencing sample was made of blood. This receptor was taken from a human donor with ulcerative colitis or Crohn's disease, or a healthy co-twin of an affected twin (not recorded which). CDR3 sequence reads: CASSLLQGNEKLFF.